This T cell receptor (beta chain) is from a study of identical twins. This clonotype was observed a handful of times. Per germline, CDR1 SGDLS and CDR2 YYNGEE. With 5 bases clipped from V and 8 bases from J, the junction kept 7 bases outside the gene matches. The length of the CDR3 is 14 residues. TCRdb recomputed calls from the 5' RACE reads with MiXCR, one row per CDR3 protein. The table lists roughly 750,000 distinct CDR3 sequences, 21% of them singletons, with over 4% in the top ten. This same sample was also taken into another study, of T cells expressing NK-cell markers. From that paper: There were seven HCMV-seropositive donors and one seronegative donor among the eight sequenced. Once again these clonotypes came out on top in the CD3+CD56-NKG2C+ fraction of four donors.

The sequence was obtained from a woman under 30 in good health. Sequenced: PBMCs. The genes are TRBV9 and TRBJ1-4; TRBD1 matches at 9 bases. CDR3 protein: CASSTTGGDEKLFF. The CDR3 region has the DNA TGTGCCAGCAGTACGACAGGGGGGGACGAAAAACTGTTTTTT.